Below, one T cell receptor (beta chain) is given with its context. The target antigen is unknown. The sample originates from a study of molecular identifiers for immune sequencing clone quantification. Study-level findings and limits: The sizes of highly expanded clones could be underestimated when identical TCR molecules share a barcode. Clones with over 20 RNA copies captured over 99% of effector molecules but under 1% of naive ones.

CD8+CD4-CCR7+CD45RA+ sorting gave the naive CD8 T cells. TCRdb analysed the PCR reads with MiXCR anew, one entry per CDR3 protein. The data contain hundreds of thousands of distinct CDR3 sequences, just under 20% of them seen just once; the ten biggest clones take up 0.85% to 0.9%. The CDR3 runs to 13 residues. Trimming left V 8 bases short and J 3 bases short, with 14 bases between. Germline loops: CDR1 DFQATT, CDR2 SNEGSKA (reference sequence). This rearrangement joins TRBV20-1 to TRBJ2-1, with a weak D call TRBD2 (5 bases). This receptor was obtained from a human donor in good health. Some libraries in this study had Jurkat cell RNA spiked in. Material for sequencing was naive CD8+ T cells from blood, with Jurkat cell RNA spiked in. Stated subset: FACS-sorted CD8+CD4-CCR7+CD45RA+ naive T cells. As DNA, the CDR3 is TGCAGTACCCATCTAGCAAACTACAATGAGCAGTTCTTC. It translates to CSTHLANYNEQFF.